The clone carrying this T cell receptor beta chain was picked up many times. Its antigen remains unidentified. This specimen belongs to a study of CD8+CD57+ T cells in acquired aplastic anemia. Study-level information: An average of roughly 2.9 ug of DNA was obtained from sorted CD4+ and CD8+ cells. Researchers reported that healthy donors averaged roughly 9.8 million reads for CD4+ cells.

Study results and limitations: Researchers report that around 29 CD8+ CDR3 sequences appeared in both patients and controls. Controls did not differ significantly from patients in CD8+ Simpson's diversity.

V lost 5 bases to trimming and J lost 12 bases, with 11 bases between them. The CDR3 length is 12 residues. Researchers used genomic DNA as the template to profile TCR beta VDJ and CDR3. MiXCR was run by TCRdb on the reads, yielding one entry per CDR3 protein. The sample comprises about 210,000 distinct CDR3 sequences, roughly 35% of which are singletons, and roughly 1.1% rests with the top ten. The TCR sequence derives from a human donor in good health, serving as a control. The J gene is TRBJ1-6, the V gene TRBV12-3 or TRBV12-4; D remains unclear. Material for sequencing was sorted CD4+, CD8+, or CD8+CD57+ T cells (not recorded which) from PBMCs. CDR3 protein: CASSAYSRPLHF. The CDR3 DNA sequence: TGTGCCAGCAGTGCATACAGTAGACCCCTCCACTTT.